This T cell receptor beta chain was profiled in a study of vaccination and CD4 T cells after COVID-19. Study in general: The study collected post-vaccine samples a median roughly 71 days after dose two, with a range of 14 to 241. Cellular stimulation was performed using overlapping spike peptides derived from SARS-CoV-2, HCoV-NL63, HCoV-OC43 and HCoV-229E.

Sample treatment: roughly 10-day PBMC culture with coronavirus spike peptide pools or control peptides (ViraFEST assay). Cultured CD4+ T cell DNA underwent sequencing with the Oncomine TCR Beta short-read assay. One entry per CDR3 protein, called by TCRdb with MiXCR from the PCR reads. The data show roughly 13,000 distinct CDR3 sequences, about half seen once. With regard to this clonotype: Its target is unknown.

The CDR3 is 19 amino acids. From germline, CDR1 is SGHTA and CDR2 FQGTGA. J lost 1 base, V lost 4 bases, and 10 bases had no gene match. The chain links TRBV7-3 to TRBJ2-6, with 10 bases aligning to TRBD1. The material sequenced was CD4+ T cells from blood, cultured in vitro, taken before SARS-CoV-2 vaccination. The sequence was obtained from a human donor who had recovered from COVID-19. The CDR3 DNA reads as TGTGCCAGCAGCTCCGGCCGGGACAGGGGAGAATCTGGGGCCAACGTCCTGACTTTC. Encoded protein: CASSSGRDRGESGANVLTF. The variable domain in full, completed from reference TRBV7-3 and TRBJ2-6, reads GAGVSQTPSNKVTEKGKYVELRCDPISGHTALYWYRQSLGQGPEFLIYFQGTGAADDSGLPNDRFFAVRPEGSVSTLKIQRTERGDSAVYLCASSSGRDRGESGANVLTFGAGSRLTVL.